This T cell receptor (beta chain) was recovered during a study of cytomegalovirus exposure and HLA in healthy donors (dated by TCRdb to about 2017). About the investigation overall: According to an earlier analysis of several hundred of the donors, about 179 million T cells yielded 120 million or so unique TCR beta sequences and approximately 300 Gb of sequence data. A separate validation cohort of over a hundred different subjects was used in addition to the approximately 640-subject first cohort. All discovery cohort repertoires had been generated using a single sequencing platform. The study profiled the T cell repertoires of hundreds of subjects by immunosequencing and related them to cytomegalovirus serostatus. The number of typed donors differed by locus: roughly 620-630 for A, B, C, DRB1 and DQB1; 522 for DQA1; 606 for DPA1; and around 450 for DPB1. In an earlier analysis of 550 to 700 of the donors, high-throughput TCR beta sequencing was used to judge whether each TCR beta V gene segment behaved as functional or pseudogenic. Among over 350 genotyped donors of the cohort, an average of approximately 230,000 unique TCR beta nucleotide sequences were sequenced per donor, around 20% of them non-productive. A handful of DR-DQ haplotypes were handled as single units for association and clustering because linkage in the cohort was strong. The aim of the study was to test whether cataloging public T cell receptors could identify signatures of past pathogen exposure. The later analysis used no new phenotypic data to find candidate immune exposures, relying instead on TCR beta sequences and their occurrence across donors. A later analysis re-analyzed previously published TCR beta repertoires from 666 donors and added high-resolution HLA genotyping to study TCR occurrence patterns. Around 320 gigabases of sequencing data and tens of millions of unique TCR sequences were included in an early release covering about 600 HLA-typed donors. To predict cytomegalovirus infection status, the study combined high-throughput TCR immunosequencing, statistical association of individual TCRs with disease status, and machine learning. HLA typing included class I and class II loci at four-digit resolution. Of the roughly 400 genotyped donors, 81% fell in the genetic ancestry cluster associated with self-reported Caucasian donors. In a later genetic analysis, genome-wide SNP genotypes for about 60% of the 666 donors were used, and that subset was treated as a discovery cohort. Donor age, sex, ethnicity and CMV serostatus were compiled alongside the repertoire data. Here is what the overall study found, with its caveats: A total of around 150 TCR beta chains were listed by the study as associated with cytomegalovirus. In a later analysis, HLA-associated TCR beta chains showed more clonal expansion and lower generation probabilities than non-associated chains that were equally common. Strong co-occurrence of HLA alleles, especially DR and DQ, made assigning TCR associations to individual alleles difficult. Some IMGT-functional V segments, including TRBV6-2 and TRBV6-3, could not be distinguished by the 87-base-pair reads and were therefore excluded. According to a later genetic analysis, donors in an Asian-associated ancestry cluster had fewer N-insertions in productive TCRs than the roughly 670-donor mean. Broadly in line with IMGT annotations, most TCR beta V segments showed up in productive rearrangements about 87% or about 30% of the time in an earlier analysis of around 600 of the donors. A group of highly shared sequence variants was considered likely to be a technical artifact of the sequencing pipeline. Because some donors lacked HLA typing at each locus, the association tests relied only on the typed subset. The authors suggested that the approach could potentially be generalized to other disease states and immunological phenotypes. Specific HLA alleles were associated with 16,951 TCR beta sequences at a false discovery rate of 0.05 in a later analysis. In a later genetic analysis, a missense DCLRE1C variant was associated with V-gene and J-gene trimming of TCR beta chains, and the association was replicated in an independent cohort. The classifier was reported to diagnose cytomegalovirus status with high specificity and sensitivity in both the original and validation cohorts. Correlated functional status among segregating V segments might reflect linkage disequilibrium, but an unknown experimental factor could not be ruled out. In a later analysis, the rate of TCR association differed among HLA loci, with DRB1 alleles having the most associated TCRs and HLA-C alleles having the fewest. A further reported finding was that TCR beta sequences accurately predicted the HLA-A and HLA-B alleles for most subjects in the first cohort. The cohort was sequenced for TCR beta chains only, and without alpha or paired-chain data the features that could be detected were limited. CMV serostatus was the only immune exposure information available for the cohort. Roughly uniform sequencing depth across donors was assumed in presence/absence analyses, although this assumption may not hold. Because counts were too low, seventeen rarely observed V segments, including chromosome 9 orphons, were excluded from the earlier analysis of a few hundred of the donors. According to a later analysis, most CMV-associated TCR beta chains appeared to be HLA-restricted, and the HLA associations seemed to be driven largely by CMV exposure. Most TCR sequences were seen in very few donors, while some public TCRs were found in many individuals. A few of the identified cytomegalovirus-associated TCR beta chains were confirmed in vitro to be specific for cytomegalovirus antigens. A later analysis reported that several top co-occurrence clusters appeared linked to parvovirus B19, influenza, CMV and Epstein-Barr virus.

Library method: the immunoSEQ multiplex PCR assay. For the multiplex PCR, a mixture combining 60 forward primers for TCR Vbeta segments and 13 reverse primers for TCR Jbeta segments was used. The CDR3 region of rearranged TCR beta genes was amplified from genomic DNA with a multiplex PCR assay. On the Illumina HiSeq System, the amplified TCR beta libraries were sequenced as 87-base-pair reads. The original methods were these. In a later analysis, roughly 80 million unique TCR beta chains were counted across the approximately 640 repertoires, and around 10 million of these chains were shared by at least two donors. Raw reads were error-corrected and collapsed into unique sequences by a nearest-neighbor algorithm in which closely related sequences were merged to remove PCR and sequencing errors. Alignment of CDR3 sequences to IMGT reference sequences was used to assign V, D and J gene segments. For a sequence to be retained, a match of at least six nucleotides was required to both a V gene segment and a J gene segment. A rearrangement counted as productive if the CDR3 had no stop codons and remained in frame with V and J, and every other rearrangement counted as non-productive. CDR3 was defined by IMGT convention, running from the second conserved V-encoded cysteine to the conserved J-encoded phenylalanine. The earlier analysis of some 580 of the donors excluded any sequence lacking an unambiguous match to a single V gene segment. In an earlier analysis of roughly 500 of the donors, V segments were called functional above 56.7% productive rearrangements and were called segregating when the between-donor standard deviation exceeded 5%. To diagnose cytomegalovirus status from the catalog of TCR beta chain sequences, a statistical classification framework was built. V and J gene assignment, in a later analysis, came from comparing TCR nucleotide sequences with IMGT/GENE-DB human TR gene sequences. The TCRdist pipeline was used in a later analysis to assign CDR3 sequences and most-parsimonious VDJ recombination scenarios. In a later analysis, each TCR beta chain was defined by its CDR3 amino acid sequence together with its V-gene family, and reads lacking a unique V-gene family were excluded. In a later analysis, 450 to 600 highly shared, low-generation-probability nucleotide sequences were removed to address suspected cross-contamination and a sequencing artifact. In a later analysis, a clonal expansion index was calculated for each public chain from normalized within-repertoire ranks of inferred template counts. A later analysis computed generation probabilities with a VDJ recombination model fitted to out-of-frame rearrangements, and checked the results against IGoR. A later analysis scored TCR-TCR, TCR-HLA and TCR-CMV co-occurrence with hypergeometric tests, applying a repertoire-size bias correction to TCR pairs. False discovery rates were estimated in a later analysis by permuting HLA or CMV assignments 20 times. In a later analysis, co-occurring TCRs were grouped with DBSCAN, and TCRdist sequence similarity was added when clustering was performed within HLA-allele-positive subsets. Repertoires with fewer than 30,000 or more than 120,000 public chains, plus five repertoires with anomalous nucleotide sharing, were excluded from co-occurrence clustering. TCRdb carries this immuneACCESS record with in-frame sequences only. Its versions omit some clonotypes, under half of them owing to an unresolved V gene in the studies checked, with the rest unexplained. The DNA gave D and trimming, while V, J and clone size come from that table. This sample is represented by roughly 150,000 clones; roughly three quarters of them were singletons. The ten largest make up 1.5% to 2% of the sample.

In total, 600 or so healthy bone marrow donors made up the cohort. At the time of sampling, every cohort member was nominally healthy, though immune exposures that went unrecorded were likely present. The donor tested CMV seronegative and was one of the 352 seronegative cohort members. A peripheral blood sample was collected from each donor, and TCR beta sequencing was performed on peripheral blood mononuclear cells. Genomic DNA extraction from the blood cell samples was performed with the Qiagen DNeasy Blood Extraction Kit. With regard to this clone: The antigen it recognizes is unknown. Base qualities are not recorded, but no much larger clone differs from it by a single base.

V loses 0 bases, J loses 6 bases, and the germline ends lie 9 bases apart. The CDR3 goes from the cysteine to the phenylalanine over 13 residues. Of all the DNA, just the CDR3 is kept, 39 bases in frame from base 1. The germline V gene (reference sequence) provides CDR1 SGHNT and CDR2 YYREEE. The clonotype comes from a woman in her twenties or thirties in good health and CMV-seronegative. The chain joins TRBV5-4 to TRBJ1-2; the D gene is possibly TRBD1, with 5 bases matching. The sequencing sample was made of PBMCs. The CDR3 region has the sequence CASSLAGIDGYTF. The nucleotide sequence is given as TGTGCCAGCAGCTTGGCAGGGATCGATGGCTACACCTTC.